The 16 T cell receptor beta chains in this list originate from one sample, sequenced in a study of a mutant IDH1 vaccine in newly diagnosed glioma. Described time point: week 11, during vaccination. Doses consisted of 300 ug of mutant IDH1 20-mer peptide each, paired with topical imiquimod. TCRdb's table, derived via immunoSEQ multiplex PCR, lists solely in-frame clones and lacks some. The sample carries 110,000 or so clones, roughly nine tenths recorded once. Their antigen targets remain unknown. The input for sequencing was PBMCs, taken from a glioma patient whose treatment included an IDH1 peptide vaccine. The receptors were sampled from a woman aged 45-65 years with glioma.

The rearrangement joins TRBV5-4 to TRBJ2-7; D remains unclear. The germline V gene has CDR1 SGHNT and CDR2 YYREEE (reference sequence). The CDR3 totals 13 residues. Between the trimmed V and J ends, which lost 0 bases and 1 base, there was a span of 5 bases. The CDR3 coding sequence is TGTGCCAGCAGCTTGGCCTCGTCCTACGAGCAGTACTTC. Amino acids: CASSLASSYEQYF.

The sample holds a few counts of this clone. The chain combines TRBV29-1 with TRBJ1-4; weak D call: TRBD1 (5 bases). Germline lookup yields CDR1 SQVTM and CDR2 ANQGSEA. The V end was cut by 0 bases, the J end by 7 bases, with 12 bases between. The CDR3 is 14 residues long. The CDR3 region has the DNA TGCAGCGTTGAAGATCCGGTGACAGCTGAAAAACTGTTTTTT. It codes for CSVEDPVTAEKLFF.

CDR3 sequence reads: CASGLPKGLAGGGTGELFF. The CDR3 DNA reads as TGTGCTAGTGGTTTGCCTAAGGGACTAGCGGGAGGCGGCACCGGGGAGCTGTTTTTT. The chain uses TRBV12-5 and TRBJ2-2; 15 positions match TRBD2. Germline trimming cut 2 bases from V and 4 bases from J; bases unmatched to any gene: 8. Germline V CDR1 and CDR2: LGHNT, FRNRAP. The CDR3 is 19 residues long.

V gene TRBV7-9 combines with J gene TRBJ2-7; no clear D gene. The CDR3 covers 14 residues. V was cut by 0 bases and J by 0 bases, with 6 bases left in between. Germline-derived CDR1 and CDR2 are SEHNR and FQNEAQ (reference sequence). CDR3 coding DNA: TGTGCCAGCAGCTTAGCGATCACCTCCTACGAGCAGTACTTC. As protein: CASSLAITSYEQYF. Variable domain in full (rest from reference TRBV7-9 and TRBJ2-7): DTGVSQNPRHKITKRGQNVTFRCDPISEHNRLYWYRQTLGQGPEFLTYFQNEAQLEKSRLLSDRFSAERPKGSFSTLEIQRTEQGDSAMYLCASSLAITSYEQYFGPGTRLTVT.

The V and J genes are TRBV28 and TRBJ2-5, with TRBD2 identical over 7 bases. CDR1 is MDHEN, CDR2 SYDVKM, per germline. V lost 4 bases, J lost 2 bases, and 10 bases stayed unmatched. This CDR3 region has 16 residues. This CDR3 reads CASSSPGTTRQETQYF. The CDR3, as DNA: TGTGCCAGCAGTTCCCCTGGGACTACACGACAAGAGACCCAGTACTTC.

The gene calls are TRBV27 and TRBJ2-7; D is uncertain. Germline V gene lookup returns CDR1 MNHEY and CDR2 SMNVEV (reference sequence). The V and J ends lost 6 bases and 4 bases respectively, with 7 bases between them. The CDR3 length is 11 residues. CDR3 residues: CASRSSYEQYF. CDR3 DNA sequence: TGTGCCAGCAGAAGTTCTTACGAGCAGTACTTC.

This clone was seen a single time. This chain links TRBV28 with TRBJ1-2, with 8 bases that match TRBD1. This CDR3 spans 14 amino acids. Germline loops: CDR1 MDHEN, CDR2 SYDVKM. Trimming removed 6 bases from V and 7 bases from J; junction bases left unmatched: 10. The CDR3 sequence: CASSLVYGTGGYTF. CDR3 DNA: TGTGCCAGCAGCCTTGTGTATGGGACAGGTGGCTACACCTTC.

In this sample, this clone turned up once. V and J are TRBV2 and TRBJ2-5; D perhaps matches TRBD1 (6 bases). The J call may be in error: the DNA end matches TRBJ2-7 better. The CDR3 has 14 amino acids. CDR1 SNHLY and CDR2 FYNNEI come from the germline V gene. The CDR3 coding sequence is TGTGCCAGTAGCTTAAACCGGGACATCTACGAGCAGTACTTC. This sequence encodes CASSLNRDIYEQYF.

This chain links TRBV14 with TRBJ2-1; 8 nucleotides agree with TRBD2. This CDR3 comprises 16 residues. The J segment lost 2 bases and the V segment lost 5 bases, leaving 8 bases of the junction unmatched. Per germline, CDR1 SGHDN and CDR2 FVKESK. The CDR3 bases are TGTGCCAGCAGCTTGTCTCGCGGGAGGCCCTACAATGAGCAGTTCTTC. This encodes CASSLSRGRPYNEQFF. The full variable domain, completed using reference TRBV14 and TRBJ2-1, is EAGVTQFPSHSVIEKGQTVTLRCDPISGHDNLYWYRRVMGKEIKFLLHFVKESKQDESGMPNNRFLAERTGGTYSTLKVQPAELEDSGVYFCASSLSRGRPYNEQFFGPGTRLTVL.

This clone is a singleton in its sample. The CDR3 reads CASSMGTRSSYNEQFF. As DNA, the CDR3 is TGTGCCAGTAGTATGGGGACACGGAGCTCCTACAATGAGCAGTTCTTC. The chain joins TRBV19 to TRBJ2-1, with D maybe TRBD1 (6 bases). CDR3 length: 16 residues. The germline V gene encodes CDR1 LNHDA and CDR2 SQIVND (reference sequence). V was trimmed by 3 bases and J by 0 bases, leaving 12 bases between them.

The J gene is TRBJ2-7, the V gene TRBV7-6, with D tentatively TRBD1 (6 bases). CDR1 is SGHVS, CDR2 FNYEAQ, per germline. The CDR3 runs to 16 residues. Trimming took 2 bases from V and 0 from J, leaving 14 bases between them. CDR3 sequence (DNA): TGTGCCAGCAGCTTATCGGCCGGGACACTCTCCTACGAGCAGTACTTC. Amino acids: CASSLSAGTLSYEQYF.

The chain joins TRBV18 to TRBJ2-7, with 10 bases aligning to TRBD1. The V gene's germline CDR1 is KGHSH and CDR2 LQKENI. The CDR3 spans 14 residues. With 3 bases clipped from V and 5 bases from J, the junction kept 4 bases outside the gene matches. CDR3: CASSPPGQGHEQYF. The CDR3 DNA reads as TGTGCCAGCTCACCCCCGGGACAGGGGCACGAGCAGTACTTC.

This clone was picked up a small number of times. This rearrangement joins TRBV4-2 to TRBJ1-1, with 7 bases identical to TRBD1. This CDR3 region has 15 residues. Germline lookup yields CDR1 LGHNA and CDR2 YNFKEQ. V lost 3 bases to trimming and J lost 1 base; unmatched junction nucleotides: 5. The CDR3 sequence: CASSHSDRRNTEAFF. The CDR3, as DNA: TGTGCCAGCAGCCATTCGGACAGGAGGAACACTGAAGCTTTCTTT.

CDR3 sequence: CASSSALAGHTDTQYF. CDR3 bases: TGCGCCAGCAGCTCCGCGCTGGCAGGGCACACAGATACGCAGTATTTT. This chain links TRBV5-1 with TRBJ2-3; tentatively, D is TRBD1 (5 bases). The CDR3 covers 16 residues. The germline V gene encodes CDR1 SGHRS and CDR2 YFSETQ. V lost 3 bases to trimming and J lost 2 bases, with 16 bases between them.

The CDR3: CASRGPPGPYEQYF. CDR3 nucleotides: TGTGCCAGCAGGGGACCCCCGGGACCCTACGAGCAGTACTTC. The chain joins TRBV6-1 to TRBJ2-7; possibly TRBD1 or TRBD2 for D (5 bases each). Germline V CDR1 and CDR2: MNHNS, SASEGT. V dropped 6 bases and J dropped 2 bases, with 14 bases sitting between them. This CDR3 contains 14 residues.

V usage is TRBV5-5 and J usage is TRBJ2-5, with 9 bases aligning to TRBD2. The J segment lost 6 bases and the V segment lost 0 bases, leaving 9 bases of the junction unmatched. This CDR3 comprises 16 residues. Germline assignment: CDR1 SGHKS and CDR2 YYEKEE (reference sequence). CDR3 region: CASSLVSGSARQTQYF. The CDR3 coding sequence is TGTGCCAGCAGCTTGGTTAGCGGGAGCGCGCGGCAGACCCAGTACTTC.